The 9 T cell receptor beta chains below all came from one sample that was sequenced in a study of cytomegalovirus exposure and HLA in healthy donors. PCR involved 60 Vbeta and 13 Jbeta primers. Assay used: immunoSEQ multiplex PCR; TCRdb lists only in-frame clones, some missing. The repertoire consists of just under 70,000 clones, with 70% to 90% occurring once and the leading ten covering 5% to 8.5%. The sample taken for sequencing was PBMCs. The receptors originated from a human donor in good health.

This clone was observed a few times. This rearrangement joins TRBV6-5 to TRBJ1-1, with D hard to call. V lost 3 bases and J 0 bases, leaving 5 bases between the germline ends. The CDR3 loop spans 13 amino acids. CDR1 and CDR2 from the germline V gene are MNHEY and SVGAGI. The CDR3 DNA is TGTGCCAGCAGTTATCAGGTGAACACTGAAGCTTTCTTT. Protein product: CASSYQVNTEAFF.

The chain carries TRBV27 and TRBJ2-1; D is perhaps TRBD2 (5 bases). The CDR3 is made up of 15 amino acids. With 4 bases removed from V and 4 bases from J, the gap between germline ends came to 14 bases. Germline CDR1 is MNHEY and CDR2 is SMNVEV (reference sequence). The CDR3 loop reads CASSYRGLTYNEQFF. The CDR3 bases are TGTGCCAGCAGTTACCGGGGTTTAACATACAATGAGCAGTTCTTC.

The sample holds one count of this clone. The V call is TRBV13, the J call TRBJ1-4, with D possibly matching TRBD1 (6 bases). This CDR3 region has 16 residues. Germline loops: CDR1 PRHDT, CDR2 FYEKMQ (reference sequence). The V gene lost 3 bases and the J gene lost 6 bases, with 17 bases spanning the gap. The chain's CDR3 is CASSLGGGSLDEKLFF. The CDR3 DNA sequence: TGTGCCAGCAGCTTGGGAGGGGGTAGTTTGGATGAAAAACTGTTTTTT.

The chain has TRBV19 and TRBJ2-2; TRBD1 matches 7 bases. This CDR3 has 14 amino acids. Unmatched junction bases numbered 6, after V lost 7 bases and J lost 4 bases. Germline V gene sequence: CDR1 LNHDA, CDR2 SQIVND (reference sequence). CDR3 sequence reads: CASTYTGVTGELFF. CDR3 sequence (DNA): TGTGCCAGTACCTACACAGGGGTCACCGGGGAGCTGTTTTTT.

The V and J genes are TRBV6-5 and TRBJ1-1; possibly TRBD1 for D (5 bases). Per germline, CDR1 MNHEY and CDR2 SVGAGI. The CDR3 runs to 15 residues. Trimming left V 0 bases short and J 4 bases short, with 12 bases between. This CDR3 reads CASSYSIGAATEAFF. The DNA for the CDR3 is TGTGCCAGCAGTTACTCGATAGGGGCGGCCACTGAAGCTTTCTTT.

The chain carries TRBV6-6 and TRBJ1-4; the D gene is possibly TRBD1 (5 bases). Germline V gene sequence: CDR1 MNHNY, CDR2 SVGAGI (reference sequence). The ends were cut back, 6 bases at V and 2 bases at J, with 10 bases in the middle. The CDR3 covers 14 residues. CDR3 DNA: TGTGCCAGCAGAGCAGGGCGCACTAATGAAAAACTGTTTTTT. As protein: CASRAGRTNEKLFF.

This clone was seen a single time. The chain employs TRBV28 and TRBJ1-2, with D possibly TRBD1 on 6 matching bases. This CDR3 has 15 amino acids. Deletions cut 8 bases from V and 3 bases from J, with 19 bases between. Looked up from germline, CDR1 is MDHEN and CDR2 is SYDVKM. The CDR3 reads CASRTNRVGDYGYTF. The CDR3 DNA reads as TGTGCCAGCCGTACTAACAGGGTCGGCGACTATGGCTACACCTTC.

This clone is categorized as medium-sized (0.01 to 0.1%). This sequence joins TRBV7-9 and TRBJ2-7; TRBD1 agrees at 7 bases. Germline values: CDR1 SEHNR, CDR2 FQNEAQ (reference sequence). V shed 5 bases, J shed 2 bases, and the junction held 3 bases outside the gene matches. There are 13 residues in the CDR3. In nucleotides, the CDR3 is TGTGCCAGCAGCGGTGACAGGGCCTACGAGCAGTACTTC. This translates into CASSGDRAYEQYF.

As to this clone: Mismatch with germline at one junction end may stem from a read error. The chain has TRBV7-9 and TRBJ2-7, with 14 bases identical to TRBD2. CDR1 SEHNR and CDR2 FQNEAQ come from the germline V gene (reference sequence). The CDR3 is 16 amino acids. The CDR3 nucleotides read TGTTCCAGCAGCGCAGGACTAGCGGGGGGCTCCTACGAGCAGTACTTC. This translates into CSSSAGLAGGSYEQYF.